This TCR beta chain was sequenced in a study of blood T cells in healthy people across ages. Study findings and constraints: The study could not conclusively compare naive and antigen-experienced cells, given its unsorted PBMCs.

The CDR3 is made up of 16 amino acids. Germline loops: CDR1 DFQATT, CDR2 SNEGSKA (reference sequence). After removal of 6 bases from V and 4 bases from J, the junction contained 12 bases not matched to a gene. This clonotype was counted at least ten times. Its antigen remains unknown. Alongside a J-beta primer mix, a sample-barcoded 5' primer served in a second PCR lasting about 7 to 11 cycles. TCRdb reprocessed the 5' RACE reads via MiXCR and lists one record per CDR3 protein. The sample holds over 1.5 million distinct CDR3 sequences; around half are singletons and the top ten take more than 2%. The receptor's source is a woman aged 40 to 49 in good health. What was sequenced was blood. The V call is TRBV20-1, the J call TRBJ2-5, with 12 bases identical to TRBD2. The CDR3 reads CSAPPFLAGGRETQYF. CDR3 bases: TGCAGTGCCCCGCCCTTCCTAGCGGGGGGGAGAGAGACCCAGTACTTC.